The 13 T cell receptor beta chains below all came from one sample that was sequenced in a study of cytomegalovirus exposure and HLA in healthy donors. Using immunoSEQ multiplex PCR, the repertoire was profiled, and TCRdb retains in-frame clones only, with some absent. The repertoire has more than 130,000 clones, 88% of them found once; the top ten carry 7.5% to 10%. The material sequenced was PBMCs. These receptors came from a young woman in good health and CMV-seropositive.

The chain combines TRBV18 with TRBJ2-1; 12 nucleotides align to TRBD2. Trimming at V came to 5 bases and at J to 5 bases, leaving 4 bases not matched to a gene. The CDR3 extends over 15 amino acids. CDR1 and CDR2 from the germline V gene are KGHSH and LQKENI. In nucleotides, the CDR3 is TGTGCCAGCTCATCTAGCGGGAGGGTGAACAATGAGCAGTTCTTC. It yields the protein CASSSSGRVNNEQFF.

This chain joins TRBV7-9 and TRBJ2-1, with TRBD2 as a possible D gene (7 bases). V lost 1 base and J 9 bases, leaving 13 bases between the germline ends. There are 14 residues in the CDR3. Germline CDR1 and CDR2: SEHNR and FQNEAQ (reference sequence). CDR3 sequence reads: CASSLEGGQAEQFF. In DNA, the CDR3 is TGTGCCAGCAGCTTAGAGGGGGGGCAGGCTGAGCAGTTCTTC.

The rearrangement joins TRBV6-1 to TRBJ1-2; unclear D gene. V lost 5 bases and J lost 6, with 13 bases in between. Germline loops: CDR1 MNHNS, CDR2 SASEGT. The CDR3 is made up of 13 amino acids. CDR3 sequence: CASSKPGTDGYTF. CDR3 DNA: TGTGCCAGCAGTAAGCCCGGTACCGATGGCTACACCTTC.

The chain joins TRBV10-3 to TRBJ2-1; 10 bases fit TRBD2. Per germline, CDR1 ENHRY and CDR2 SYGVKD. This CDR3 is built from 16 residues. Trimming cost V 0 bases and J 4 bases; bases outside gene matches: 3. Here the CDR3 reads CAISESLAGVYNEQFF. The DNA of the CDR3 is TGTGCCATCAGTGAGTCCCTAGCGGGGGTTTACAATGAGCAGTTCTTC.

J is TRBJ1-6 and V is TRBV6-6; D remains ambiguous. The CDR3 sequence is 12 residues long. The ends were cut back, 2 bases at V and 14 bases at J, with 10 bases in the middle. The V gene's germline CDR1 is MNHNY and CDR2 SVGAGI (reference sequence). CDR3 residues: CASSYRRGTLHF. Here the CDR3 DNA reads TGTGCCAGCAGTTACCGGAGAGGGACCCTCCACTTT.

CDR3 DNA sequence: TGCGCCAGCAGCGCCGGACAGGCTCCGGGGAACTATGGCTACACCTTC. This codes for CASSAGQAPGNYGYTF. J is TRBJ1-2 and V is TRBV5-1, with 7 bases aligning to TRBD1. From germline, CDR1 is SGHRS and CDR2 YFSETQ. V lost 4 bases, J lost 2 bases, and 11 bases stayed unmatched. The CDR3 runs to 16 residues.

The V call is TRBV4-2, the J call TRBJ1-4; D remains ambiguous. Looked up from germline, CDR1 is LGHNA and CDR2 is YNFKEQ. Trimming left V 6 bases short and J 1 base short, with 6 bases between. The CDR3 extends over 13 amino acids. CDR3 in DNA: TGTGCCAGCAGAGGAGTAACTAATGAAAAACTGTTTTTT. It translates to CASRGVTNEKLFF.

The chain is built from TRBV28 and TRBJ1-6, with 9 bases lining up with TRBD1. Germline CDR1 is MDHEN and CDR2 is SYDVKM. The CDR3 spans 16 residues. Losses at the gene ends were 6 bases for V and 11 bases for J; bases not matched to a gene: 14. The CDR3 region is CASSPGTGLGWTPLHF. DNA of the CDR3: TGTGCCAGCAGCCCCGGGACAGGGTTGGGTTGGACACCCCTCCACTTT.

This clone was counted once. The chain is built from TRBV28 and TRBJ2-5; D is unclear. The CDR3 length is 14 residues. From germline, CDR1 is MDHEN and CDR2 SYDVKM. Trimming pared 4 bases from V and 7 bases from J, leaving 16 bases between. The CDR3 loop reads CASSSPRHPRTQYF. In DNA, the CDR3 is TGTGCCAGCAGTTCTCCCAGACACCCCCGGACCCAGTACTTC.

This rearrangement joins TRBV4-3 to TRBJ1-5, with a weak D call TRBD1 (5 bases). V shed 0 bases and J shed 5 bases, with 11 bases lying between them. This CDR3 spans 15 amino acids. CDR1 is LGHNA and CDR2 is YSLEER in the germline V gene. CDR3: CASSQDGQGHQPQHF. As DNA, the CDR3 is TGCGCCAGCAGCCAAGATGGGCAGGGTCATCAGCCCCAGCATTTT.

The chain combines TRBV5-4 with TRBJ2-7; 9 positions match TRBD2. This CDR3 region has 17 residues. V shed 0 bases, J shed 2 bases, and the junction held 9 bases outside the gene matches. Germline V CDR1 and CDR2: SGHNT, YYREEE (reference sequence). The CDR3 DNA reads as TGTGCCAGCAGCTTGGCCGCCGGCGGGGGGGCCGCCTACGAGCAGTACTTC. This codes for CASSLAAGGGAAYEQYF.

The chain couples TRBV7-9 to TRBJ2-1, with 7 bases aligning to TRBD1. Germline values: CDR1 SEHNR, CDR2 FQNEAQ (reference sequence). The CDR3 is 16 residues long. With V trimmed by 1 base and J by 6 bases, 9 bases remained unmatched. The CDR3 reads CASSLEGQGEGNEQFF. CDR3 bases: TGTGCCAGCAGCTTAGAAGGTCAGGGGGAAGGCAATGAGCAGTTCTTC. Combining the CDR3 with reference TRBV7-9 and TRBJ2-1 gives the whole variable domain DTGVSQNPRHKITKRGQNVTFRCDPISEHNRLYWYRQTLGQGPEFLTYFQNEAQLEKSRLLSDRFSAERPKGSFSTLEIQRTEQGDSAMYLCASSLEGQGEGNEQFFGPGTRLTVL.

The CDR3 nucleotides read TGCGCCAGCAGCCAAGACAGGTCCTCCACCGGGGAGCTGTTTTTT. This encodes CASSQDRSSTGELFF. The V and J genes are TRBV4-3 and TRBJ2-2; D gene uncertain. The germline V gene encodes CDR1 LGHNA and CDR2 YSLEER. The CDR3 is 15 residues long. V lost 0 bases and J 4 bases, leaving 9 bases between the germline ends.